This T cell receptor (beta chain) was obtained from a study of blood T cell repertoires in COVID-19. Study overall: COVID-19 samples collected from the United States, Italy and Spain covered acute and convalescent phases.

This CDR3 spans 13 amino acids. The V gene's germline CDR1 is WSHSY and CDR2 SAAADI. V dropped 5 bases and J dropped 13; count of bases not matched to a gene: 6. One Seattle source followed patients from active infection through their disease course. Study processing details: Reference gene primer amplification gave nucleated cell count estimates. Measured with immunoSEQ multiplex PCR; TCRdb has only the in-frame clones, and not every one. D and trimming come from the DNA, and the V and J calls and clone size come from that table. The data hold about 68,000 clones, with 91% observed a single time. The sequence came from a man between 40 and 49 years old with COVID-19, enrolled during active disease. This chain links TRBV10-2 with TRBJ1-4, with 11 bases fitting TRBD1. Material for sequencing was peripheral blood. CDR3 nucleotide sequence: TGCGCCAGCAGTTCTTTGGGACAGGGGGGACTGTTTTTT. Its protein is CASSSLGQGGLFF.